The rows below give T cell receptor beta chains drawn from one sample of a study of T cells in localized non-small cell lung cancer. Libraries were prepared by immunoSEQ multiplex PCR; TCRdb keeps only in-frame clonotypes and omits some of them. The sample comprises tens of thousands of clones, approximately 92% of which are singletons, and approximately 6.5% rests with the top ten. Sample: peripheral blood, taken before any cancer treatment. All receptors come from an older female donor with stage I lung adenocarcinoma. Both conserved end residues are part of each CDR3. A D gene is named only where the DNA matches it firmly. Only part of the rows carry a size: once, few, many, or a class if the clone is expanded.

>TRBJ1-2|-|TRBD1|TRBV28
TGTGCCAGCAGTCCCGGACAGGGGGCTGGAGTAAGCTACACCTTC
CASSPGQGAGVSYTF
>TRBJ1-6|-|-|TRBV27
TGTGCCAGCAGTTGGCGGCCACAGGGTGGAGGATCACCCCTCCACTTT
CASSWRPQGGGSPLHF
>TRBJ1-2|-|TRBD1|TRBV18
TGTGCCAGCTCATCCACAGGGGGCACCAACTATGGCTACACCTTC
CASSSTGGTNYGYTF
>TRBJ2-2|-|TRBD1|TRBV11-2
TGTGCCAGCAGCCACAGACAGGGTCGGACCGGGGAGCTGTTTTTT
CASSHRQGRTGELFF
>TRBJ1-2|-|-|TRBV19
TGTGCCAGTAGTATTACGGGGCCCGCAACTTATGGCTACACCTTC
CASSITGPATYGYTF
>TRBJ1-2|-|-|TRBV19
TGTGCCAGTAGTATAGATCTCGGGGACTATGGCTACACCTTC
CASSIDLGDYGYTF
>TRBJ2-5|-|-|TRBV11-1
TGTGCCAGCAGCTTAGACGCGGGGGCAAGTTGGAAGACCCAGTACTTC
CASSLDAGASWKTQYF
>TRBJ1-6|-|TRBD1|TRBV19
TGTGCCAGTAGTACTCACAGGGGGTTTGATTCACCCCTCCACTTT
CASSTHRGFDSPLHF
>TRBJ1-6|-|-|TRBV6-1
TGTGCCAGCAGTGAGTCAGGGTATAATTCACCCCTCCACTTT
CASSESGYNSPLHF
>TRBJ2-3|-|-|TRBV6-1
TGTGCCAGCAGCGAAAGGGGTTCCACAGATACGCAGTATTTT
CASSERGSTDTQYF
>TRBJ2-5|-|TRBD2|TRBV28
TGTGCCAGCAGTTTCTTAGCGGGGGGGCAGGAGACCCAGTACTTC
CASSFLAGGQETQYF
>TRBJ2-6|-|-|TRBV5-4
TGTGCCAGCAGTCCCGAGGGCTCTGGGGCCAACGTCCTGACTTTC
CASSPEGSGANVLTF
>TRBJ1-1|-|-|TRBV18
TGTGCCAGCTCACCAGTCACGGTCGGAAGCACTGAAGCTTTCTTT
CASSPVTVGSTEAFF
>TRBJ1-1|-|TRBD1|TRBV28
TGTGCCAGCAGACTTGGGACAGGGGGCATCGGGAGGATGAACACTGAAGCTTTCTTT
CASRLGTGGIGRMNTEAFF
>TRBJ2-5|-|TRBD1|TRBV28
TGTGCCAGCAGTTTCCTTCGAGGGGGCTCTGGAGAGACCCAGTACTTC
CASSFLRGGSGETQYF
>TRBJ1-5|-|-|TRBV19
TGTGCCAGTAGTACTCTAGACGCGACAGCAAATCAGCCCCAGCATTTT
CASSTLDATANQPQHF
>TRBJ2-3|-|-|TRBV29-1
TGCAGCGTTGAAGGCGTCTTTAGCACAGATACGCAGTATTTT
CSVEGVFSTDTQYF
>TRBJ2-2|once|TRBD1|TRBV11-3
TGTGCCAGCAGCTTGGGACAGGGGGACACCGGGGAGCTGTTTTTT
CASSLGQGDTGELFF
>TRBJ2-5|-|-|TRBV19
TGTGCCAGTAGTAACAGGGTAACCCAAGAGACCCAGTACTTC
CASSNRVTQETQYF
>TRBJ1-2|-|TRBD1|TRBV9
TGTGCCAGCAGCGTAGCCCCCGCAGGGGGGTATGGCTACACCTTC
CASSVAPAGGYGYTF
>TRBJ1-1|-|-|TRBV5-1
TGCGCCAGCAGCTTCTCAACAGGGAGCACTGAAGCTTTCTTT
CASSFSTGSTEAFF